The sequence of this T cell receptor (beta chain) was determined in a study of T-cell reconstitution after alpha-beta-depleted transplantation in children. Trimming removed 0 bases from V and 8 bases from J, with 17 bases in between. The CDR3 extends over 16 amino acids. TCRbeta library construction was performed incorporating unique molecular identifiers. One entry per CDR3 protein, called by TCRdb with MiXCR from the PCR reads. The sample has just under 550,000 distinct CDR3 sequences, around 19% seen once. This clonotype was seen a handful of times. The chain recombines TRBV12-3 or TRBV12-4 with TRBJ1-5; D perhaps matches TRBD1 (6 bases). The sequence was collected from a human donor who donated a stem cell graft to a child with acute lymphoblastic leukemia. The sequencing used PBMCs from the stem cell graft donor, collected from the stem cell graft. The CDR3 nucleotides read TGTGCCAGCAGTTTAGCCCGGGACGGAGGGGGGAAGCCCCAGCATTTT. It translates to CASSLARDGGGKPQHF.